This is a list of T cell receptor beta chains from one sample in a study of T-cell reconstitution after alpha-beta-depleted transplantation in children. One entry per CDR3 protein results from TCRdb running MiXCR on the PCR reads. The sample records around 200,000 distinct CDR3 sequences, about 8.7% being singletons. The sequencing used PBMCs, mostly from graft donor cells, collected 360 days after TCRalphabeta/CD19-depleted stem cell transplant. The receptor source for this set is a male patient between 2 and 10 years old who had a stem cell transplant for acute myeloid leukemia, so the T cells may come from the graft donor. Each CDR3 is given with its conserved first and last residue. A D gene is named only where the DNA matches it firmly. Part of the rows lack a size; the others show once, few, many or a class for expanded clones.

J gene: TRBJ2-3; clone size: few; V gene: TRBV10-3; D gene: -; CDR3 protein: CAISYQARDTQYF
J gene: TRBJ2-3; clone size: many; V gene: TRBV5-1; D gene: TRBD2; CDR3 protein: CASSLASSGDTDTQYF
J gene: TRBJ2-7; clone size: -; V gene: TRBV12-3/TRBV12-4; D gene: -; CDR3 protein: CASSQTAGWGEQYF
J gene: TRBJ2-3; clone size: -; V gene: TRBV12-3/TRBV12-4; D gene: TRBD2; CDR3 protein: CASSKLAGADTQYF
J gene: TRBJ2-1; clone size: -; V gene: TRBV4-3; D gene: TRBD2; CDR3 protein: CASSQGPAAGDADEQFF
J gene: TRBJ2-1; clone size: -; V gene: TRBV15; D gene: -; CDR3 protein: CATSRGQGPPRNEQFF
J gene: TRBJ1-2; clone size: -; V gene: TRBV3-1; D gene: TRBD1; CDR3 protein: CASSHWTGASYGYTF
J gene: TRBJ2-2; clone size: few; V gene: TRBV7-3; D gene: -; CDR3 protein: CASSLTLGTGELFF
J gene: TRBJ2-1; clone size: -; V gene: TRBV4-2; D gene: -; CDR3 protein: CASSQELGKTYNEQFF
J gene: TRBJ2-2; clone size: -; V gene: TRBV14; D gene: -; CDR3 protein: CASSQGWLEGITGELFF
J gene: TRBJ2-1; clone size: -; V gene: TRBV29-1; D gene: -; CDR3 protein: CSVDRGESSYNEQFF
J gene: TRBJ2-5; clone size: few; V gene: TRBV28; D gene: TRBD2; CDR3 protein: CASSLLAGVRKTQYF
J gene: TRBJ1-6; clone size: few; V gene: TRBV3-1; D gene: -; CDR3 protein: CASSLGRINSPLHF
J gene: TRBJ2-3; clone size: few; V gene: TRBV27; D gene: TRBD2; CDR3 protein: CASSLASGLTDTQYF
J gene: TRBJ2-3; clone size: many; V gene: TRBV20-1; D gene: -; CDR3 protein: CSAVRQGGTDTQYF
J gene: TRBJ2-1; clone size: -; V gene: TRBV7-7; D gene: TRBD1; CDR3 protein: CASSLLGQGSTYNEQFF
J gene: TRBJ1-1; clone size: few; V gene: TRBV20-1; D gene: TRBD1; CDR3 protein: CSAIQGVGTEAFF
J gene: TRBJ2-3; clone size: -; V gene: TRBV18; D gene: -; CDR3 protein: CASSPLASTGPDTQYF
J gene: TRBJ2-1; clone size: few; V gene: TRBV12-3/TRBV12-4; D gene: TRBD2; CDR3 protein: CASSLKGVLAGLGEFF
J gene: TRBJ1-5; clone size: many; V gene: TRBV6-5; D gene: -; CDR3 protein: CATTQGFNQPQHF
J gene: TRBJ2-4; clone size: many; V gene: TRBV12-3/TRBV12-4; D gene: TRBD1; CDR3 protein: CASSQQGPTKNIQYF
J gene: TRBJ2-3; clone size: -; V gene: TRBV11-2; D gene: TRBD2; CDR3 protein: CASSRGSSGRAGTDTQYF